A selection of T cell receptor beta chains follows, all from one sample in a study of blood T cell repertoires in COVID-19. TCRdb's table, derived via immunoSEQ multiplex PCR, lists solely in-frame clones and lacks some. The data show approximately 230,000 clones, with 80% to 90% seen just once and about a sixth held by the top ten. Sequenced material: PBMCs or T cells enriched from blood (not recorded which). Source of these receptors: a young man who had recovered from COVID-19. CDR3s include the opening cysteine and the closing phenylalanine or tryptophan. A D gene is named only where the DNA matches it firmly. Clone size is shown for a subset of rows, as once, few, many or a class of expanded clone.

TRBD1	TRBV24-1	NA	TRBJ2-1	TGTGCCACCAGTGAATCGGGACAGGGGCTTTACAATGAGCAGTTCTTC	CATSESGQGLYNEQFF
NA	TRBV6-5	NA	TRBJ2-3	TGTGCCAGCAGTTACTCAGGCGGGACCAGCACAGATACGCAGTATTTT	CASSYSGGTSTDTQYF
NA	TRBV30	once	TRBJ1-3	TGTGCCTGGAGTGCGACAGCCTTCTCTGGAAACACCATATATTTT	CAWSATAFSGNTIYF
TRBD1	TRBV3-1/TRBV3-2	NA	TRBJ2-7	TGTGCCAGCAGCCTAAGCGTTCAGGGGGCGAATCTCGAGCAGTACTTC	CASSLSVQGANLEQYF
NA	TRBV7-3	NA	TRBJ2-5	TGTGCCAGCAGCCCCGTGGCCCAAGAGACCCAGTACTTC	CASSPVAQETQYF
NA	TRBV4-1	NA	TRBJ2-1	TGCGCCAGCAGCCAAGTTGGGTTACAGGGCAAATTAAATTCCTACAATGAGCAGTTCTTC	CASSQVGLQGKLNSYNEQFF
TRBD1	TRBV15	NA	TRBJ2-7	TGTGCCACCAGCAGAGCCCGGACAGGGGTCGGCTACGAGCAGTACTTC	CATSRARTGVGYEQYF
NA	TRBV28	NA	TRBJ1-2	TGTGCCAGCAGATCGCCGACAGCCCCCTATGGCTACACCTTC	CASRSPTAPYGYTF
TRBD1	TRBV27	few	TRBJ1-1	TGTGCCAGCCCCGGCGAGACAGGGCGAATGACTGAAGCTTTCTTT	CASPGETGRMTEAFF
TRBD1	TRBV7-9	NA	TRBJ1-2	TGTGCCAGCAGCTTAGCGGGTACAGGACAGGGGTTTAACTATGGCTACACCTTC	CASSLAGTGQGFNYGYTF
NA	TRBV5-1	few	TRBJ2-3	TGCGCCAGCAGCTTCCCAGGGGAAGATACGCAGTATTTT	CASSFPGEDTQYF
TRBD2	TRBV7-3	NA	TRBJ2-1	TGTGCCAGCAGCTTATTGCCTAGCGGGAGCTCCTACAATGAGCAGTTCTTC	CASSLLPSGSSYNEQFF
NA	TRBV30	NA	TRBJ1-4	TGTGCCTGGAGTGTTACAGGTTATGAAAAACTGTTTTTT	CAWSVTGYEKLFF
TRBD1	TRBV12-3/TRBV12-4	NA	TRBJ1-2	TGTGCCAGCAACCCCGGGACAGGGTCTGGCTACACCTTC	CASNPGTGSGYTF
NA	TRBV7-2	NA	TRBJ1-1	TGTGCCAGCAGATTACAGGGAAGCACTGAAGCTTTCTTT	CASRLQGSTEAFF
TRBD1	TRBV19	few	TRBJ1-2	TGTGCCACGATGGACAGGGGTCGAGGCTACACCTTC	CATMDRGRGYTF
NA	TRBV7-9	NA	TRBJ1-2	TGTGCCAGCAGCTCGACAGGAGACTATGGCTACACCTTC	CASSSTGDYGYTF
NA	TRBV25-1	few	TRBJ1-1	TGTGCCAGCCGTGAGGGGCTGACTGAAGCTTTCTTT	CASREGLTEAFF
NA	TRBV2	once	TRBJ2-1	TGTGCCAGCAGCGCGACAGGCGGCTCCTACAATGAGCAGTTCTTC	CASSATGGSYNEQFF
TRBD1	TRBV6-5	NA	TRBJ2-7	TGTGCCAGCAGTTACTCGGGACAGATATCCTACGAGCAGTACTTC	CASSYSGQISYEQYF
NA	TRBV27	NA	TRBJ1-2	TGTGCCAGCAGTTTTCAGTGGGCGTCCGGCTACACCTTC	CASSFQWASGYTF
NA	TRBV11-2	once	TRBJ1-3	TGTGCCAGCAGCTTAGGTGGGGAGTTTGGAAACACCATATATTTT	CASSLGGEFGNTIYF
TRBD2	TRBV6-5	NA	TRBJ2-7	TGTGCCAGCAGTTACTCGGCGGGGACTACCTACGAGCAGTACTTC	CASSYSAGTTYEQYF
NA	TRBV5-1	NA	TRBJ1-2	TGCGCCAGCAGCTTGTCCCGACAGATGTATGGCTACACCTTC	CASSLSRQMYGYTF
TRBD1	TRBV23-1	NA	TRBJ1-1	TGCGCCAGCAGTCAACCCGACAGGGGAGGAACTGAAGCTTTCTTT	CASSQPDRGGTEAFF
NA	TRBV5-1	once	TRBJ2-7	TGCGCCAGCAGCCCCCGACTGAGGGGGGGGGCGTACGAGCAGTACTTC	CASSPRLRGGAYEQYF
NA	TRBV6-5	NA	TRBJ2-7	TGTGCCAGCGGATCAACAGGCCCCTACGAGCAGTACTTC	CASGSTGPYEQYF
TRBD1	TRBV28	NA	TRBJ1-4	TGTGCCAGCAAAGACAGGGTATGGGAAAAACTGTTTTTT	CASKDRVWEKLFF
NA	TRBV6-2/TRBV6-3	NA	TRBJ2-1	TGTGCCAGCAGTTACACGACCGGGACAACCGGTGGGTTTTACAATGAGCAGTTCTTC	CASSYTTGTTGGFYNEQFF
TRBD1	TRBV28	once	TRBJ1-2	TGTGCCAGCAGTTTATGGGGGGTAGGGGGCGATGGCTACACCTTC	CASSLWGVGGDGYTF
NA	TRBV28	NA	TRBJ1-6	TGTGCCACCTTGACCCCCGGGGGAGGTTATTCACCCCTCCACTTT	CATLTPGGGYSPLHF
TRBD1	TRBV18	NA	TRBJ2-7	TGTGCCAGCTCACCCGGGACAGCGGCGCGCTACGAGCAGTACTTC	CASSPGTAARYEQYF
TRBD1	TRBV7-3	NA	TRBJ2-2	TGTGCCAGCAGCTCAGGGACAGGGAACACCGGGGAGCTGTTTTTT	CASSSGTGNTGELFF
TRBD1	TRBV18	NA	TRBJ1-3	TGTGCCAGCTCACACGGGACAGGAGACAGGAACACCATATATTTT	CASSHGTGDRNTIYF
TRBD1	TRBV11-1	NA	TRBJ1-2	TGTGCCAGCAGCTTAGACGGCAGGGGGGAACTCTATGGCTACACCTTC	CASSLDGRGELYGYTF
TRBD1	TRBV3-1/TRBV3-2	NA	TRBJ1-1	TGTGCCAGCAGCTCGACAGGGGGGAGACACAGAGGGGCTTTCTTT	CASSSTGGRHRGAFF
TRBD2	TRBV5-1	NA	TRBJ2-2	TGCGCCAGCAGCTTGGGAGGGAGGGCCGAGCCCGGGGAGCTGTTTTTT	CASSLGGRAEPGELFF
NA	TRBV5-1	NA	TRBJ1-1	TGCGCCAGCAGCTTGGAGAGATTTGTTACCGCTGAAGCTTTCTTT	CASSLERFVTAEAFF
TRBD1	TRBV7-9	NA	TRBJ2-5	TGTGCCAGCAGCATGGGACAGGGGAAAGAGACCCAGTACTTC	CASSMGQGKETQYF
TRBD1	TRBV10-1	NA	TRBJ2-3	TGCGCCAGCAGTGAGCCGGGACAGCGAGGGGCAGATACGCAGTATTTT	CASSEPGQRGADTQYF
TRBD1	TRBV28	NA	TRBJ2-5	TGTGCCAGCAGTTTAGCTCGACAGGGTCAGGGAATAGAGACCCAGTACTTC	CASSLARQGQGIETQYF
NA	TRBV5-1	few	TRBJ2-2	TGCGCCAGCAGCTTGGACAGGGTCACCGGGGAGCTGTTTTTT	CASSLDRVTGELFF
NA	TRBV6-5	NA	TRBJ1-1	TGTGCCAGCAGGCGGATTCAGAACACTGAAGCTTTCTTT	CASRRIQNTEAFF
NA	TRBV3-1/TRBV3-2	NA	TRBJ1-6	TGTGCCAGCAGCCAAGGAGATTCACCCCTCCACTTT	CASSQGDSPLHF
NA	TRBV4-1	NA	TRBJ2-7	TGCGCCAGCAGCCAAGATCCAGGGAACGAGCAGTACTTC	CASSQDPGNEQYF
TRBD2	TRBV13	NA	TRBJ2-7	TGTGCCAGCAGCACGAAGACTAGCGGGAACTCCGAGCAGTACTTC	CASSTKTSGNSEQYF
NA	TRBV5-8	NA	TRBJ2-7	TGTGCCAGCAGCCACCCCGGACAAAAGATTTACGAGCAGTACTTC	CASSHPGQKIYEQYF
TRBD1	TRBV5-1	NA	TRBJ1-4	TGCGCCAGCAGCTTAGGCCCAGCAGGGGGCATGATTGAAAAACTGTTTTTT	CASSLGPAGGMIEKLFF
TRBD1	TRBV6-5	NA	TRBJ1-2	TGTGCCAGCAGTTCCTCGGACAGGGGGATCGGCTACACCTTC	CASSSSDRGIGYTF
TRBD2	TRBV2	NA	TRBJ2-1	TGTGCCAGCAGCGCTGGGCAGCGGGAGTATCCCGAGCAGTTCTTC	CASSAGQREYPEQFF
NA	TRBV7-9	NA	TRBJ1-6	TGTGCCCGCCCCCCCCACGACCGGGGGGGAGTAAATTCACCCCTCCACTTT	CARPPHDRGGVNSPLHF